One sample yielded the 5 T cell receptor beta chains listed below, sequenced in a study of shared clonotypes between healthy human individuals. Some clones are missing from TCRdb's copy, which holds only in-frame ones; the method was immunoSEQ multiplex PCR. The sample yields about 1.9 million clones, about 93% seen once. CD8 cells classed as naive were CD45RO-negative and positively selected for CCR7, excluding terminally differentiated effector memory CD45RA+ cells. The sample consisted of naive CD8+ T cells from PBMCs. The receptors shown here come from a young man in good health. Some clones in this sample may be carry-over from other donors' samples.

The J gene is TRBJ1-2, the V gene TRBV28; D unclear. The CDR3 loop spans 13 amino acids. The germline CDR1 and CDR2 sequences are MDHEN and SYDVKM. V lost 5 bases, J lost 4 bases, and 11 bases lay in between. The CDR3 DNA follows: TGTGCCAGCAGTCAGAGGGTTGCCTATGGCTACACCTTC. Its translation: CASSQRVAYGYTF.

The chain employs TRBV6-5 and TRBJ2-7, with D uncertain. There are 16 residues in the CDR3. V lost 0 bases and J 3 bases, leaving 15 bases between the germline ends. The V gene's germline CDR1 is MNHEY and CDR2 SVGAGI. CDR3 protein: CASSYSMATSNYEQYF. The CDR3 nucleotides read TGTGCCAGCAGTTACTCGATGGCGACTTCTAACTACGAGCAGTACTTC.

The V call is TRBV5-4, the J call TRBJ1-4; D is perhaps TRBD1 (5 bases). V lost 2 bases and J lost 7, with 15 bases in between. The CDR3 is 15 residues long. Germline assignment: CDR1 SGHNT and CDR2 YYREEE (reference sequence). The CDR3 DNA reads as TGTGCCAGCAGCTTCGGAGGGGCGAAGCCTGAAAAACTGTTTTTT. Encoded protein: CASSFGGAKPEKLFF.

DNA of the CDR3: TGCGCCAGCGGGAGGGCCACCGGGGAGCTGTTTTTT. As protein: CASGRATGELFF. This rearrangement joins TRBV10-1 to TRBJ2-2, with 7 bases identical to TRBD2. The CDR3 covers 12 residues. Per germline, CDR1 WNHNN and CDR2 SYGVQD (reference sequence). V shed 8 bases and J 4 bases; nucleotides not matched to a gene: 1.

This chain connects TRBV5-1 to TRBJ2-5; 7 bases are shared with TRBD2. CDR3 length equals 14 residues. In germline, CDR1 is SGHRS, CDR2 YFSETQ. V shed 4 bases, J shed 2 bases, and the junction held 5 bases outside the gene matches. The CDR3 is CASSPASGQETQYF. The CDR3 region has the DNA TGCGCCAGCAGCCCGGCTAGCGGTCAAGAGACCCAGTACTTC.